The 21 T cell receptor beta chains given below trace back to one sample, sequenced in a study of neurological immune-mediated disorders. TCRdb re-analysed the 5' RACE reads in MiXCR, keeping a single row per CDR3 protein. The table has tens of thousands of distinct CDR3 sequences, about 3.3% seen once. Time point denoted: longitudinal time-point 1 (baseline). The sample consisted of PBMCs. The receptors shown here come from a woman between 55 and 75 years old with multiple sclerosis.

This clonotype was seen at least ten times. The chain couples TRBV12-3 or TRBV12-4 to TRBJ2-2; 12 positions match TRBD2. The V gene end was trimmed by 3 bases and the J gene end by 3 bases; junction bases not matched to a gene: 2. The CDR3 totals 16 residues. The CDR3, as DNA: TGTGCCAGCAGTTTTTCTAGCGGGGGGGACACCGGGGAGCTGTTTTTT. Its translation is CASSFSSGGDTGELFF.

This clonotype has at least ten counts. The chain recombines TRBV18 with TRBJ1-2; no reliable D call. This CDR3 region has 15 residues. Between the trimmed V and J ends, which lost 2 bases and 5 bases, there was a span of 15 bases. Germline CDR1 KGHSH, CDR2 LQKENI. CDR3 in amino acids: CASSPIPQAVYGYTF. CDR3 coding DNA: TGTGCCAGCTCACCAATCCCTCAGGCGGTTTATGGCTACACCTTC.

This clonotype was counted ten times or more. The rearrangement uses TRBV5-1 and TRBJ1-3, with 8 bases lining up with TRBD1. Germline CDR1 is SGHRS and CDR2 is YFSETQ. The J segment lost 2 bases and the V segment lost 4 bases, leaving 5 bases of the junction unmatched. CDR3 length: 15 residues. The CDR3 region has the DNA TGCGCCAGCAGCACCTCGACAGGGGCTGGAAACACCATATATTTT. This translates into CASSTSTGAGNTIYF.

By share, this clonotype counts as medium-sized. The rearrangement links TRBV5-1 to TRBJ2-3; D is uncertain. V was trimmed by 0 bases and J by 0 bases, leaving 5 bases between them. This CDR3 contains 14 residues. CDR1 and CDR2 from the germline V gene are SGHRS and YFSETQ. The CDR3 DNA reads as TGCGCCAGCAGCTTGGTCCCCAGCACAGATACGCAGTATTTT. Its translation: CASSLVPSTDTQYF.

The sample holds many counts of this clonotype. The chain employs TRBV29-1 and TRBJ2-7; D is undetermined. Trimming took 6 bases from V and 6 from J, leaving 18 bases between them. The CDR3 consists of 13 residues. Germline CDR1 is SQVTM and CDR2 is ANQGSEA. In nucleotides, the CDR3 is TGCAGCGTAGGACGAGACAACGGCTTCGAGCAGTACTTC. Protein: CSVGRDNGFEQYF.

This clonotype was detected many times. V gene TRBV6-5 combines with J gene TRBJ1-1; TRBD1 might be the D (5 bases). V lost 2 bases to trimming and J lost 4 bases, with 14 bases between them. The CDR3 has 15 amino acids. CDR1 is MNHEY, CDR2 SVGAGI, per germline. The CDR3 sequence is CASSYVGAGGTEAFF. The CDR3 nucleotides are TGTGCCAGCAGTTACGTCGGGGCTGGGGGCACTGAAGCTTTCTTT.

This clonotype was counted ten times or more. This chain links TRBV18 with TRBJ2-5; 10 bases align to TRBD2. CDR1 and CDR2 (germline): KGHSH, LQKENI. Trimming cost V 5 bases and J 4 bases; bases outside gene matches: 4. The CDR3 consists of 14 residues. CDR3 nucleotide sequence: TGTGCCAGCTCAGATACTAGCGGGATAGAGACCCAGTACTTC. It encodes CASSDTSGIETQYF.

The V gene is TRBV6-6, the J gene TRBJ2-2, with TRBD1 as a possible D gene (6 bases). The V gene's germline CDR1 is MNHNY and CDR2 SVGAGI (reference sequence). The CDR3 totals 15 residues. Trimming removed 5 bases at V and 0 bases at J, with 10 bases between. The CDR3 protein is CASSGGPTNTGELFF. The CDR3 nucleotides are TGTGCCAGCAGTGGGGGCCCCACGAACACCGGGGAGCTGTTTTTT.

This clonotype has at least ten counts. V is TRBV20-1 and J is TRBJ2-1; D gene unclear. Germline V CDR1 and CDR2: DFQATT, SNEGSKA (reference sequence). The CDR3 loop spans 14 amino acids. V gave up 6 bases and J gave up 0 bases, with 12 bases separating them. This chain's CDR3 is CSALIASSYNEQFF. For the CDR3, the DNA is TGCAGTGCGCTAATAGCCAGCTCCTACAATGAGCAGTTCTTC.

This clonotype was observed many times. The chain couples TRBV20-1 to TRBJ2-3, with 8 bases aligning to TRBD2. The CDR3 is 14 amino acids. Germline CDR1 and CDR2: DFQATT and SNEGSKA (reference sequence). The trim removed 4 bases at V and 3 bases at J, leaving 6 bases unmatched. CDR3 DNA sequence: TGCAGTGCTACCTACGGGACTAGGACAGATACGCAGTATTTT. It is translated as CSATYGTRTDTQYF.

This clonotype was recorded at least ten times. The chain recombines TRBV14 with TRBJ1-2; 9 bases align to TRBD1. After removal of 0 bases from V and 2 bases from J, the junction contained 7 bases not matched to a gene. The CDR3 is 17 residues long. CDR1 is SGHDN and CDR2 is FVKESK in the germline V gene. The CDR3 region has the DNA TGTGCCAGCAGCCAAGATTACTGGACAGGGGAAAACTATGGCTACACCTTC. This gives the protein CASSQDYWTGENYGYTF.

This clonotype was seen ten or more times. The gene calls are TRBV7-9 and TRBJ2-1, with D hard to call. Germline loops: CDR1 SEHNR, CDR2 FQNEAQ (reference sequence). The CDR3 covers 15 residues. The V end lost 3 bases, the J end lost 0 bases, and 9 bases lay between the germline ends. CDR3 region: CASSLLQASYNEQFF. For the CDR3, the DNA is TGTGCCAGCAGCTTGCTACAAGCCTCCTACAATGAGCAGTTCTTC.

In this sample, this clonotype turned up many times. The chain couples TRBV29-1 to TRBJ2-2, with 9 bases identical to TRBD2. V trimming: 5 bases; J trimming: 4 bases; junction bases outside the gene matches: 2. Germline values: CDR1 SQVTM, CDR2 ANQGSEA. The CDR3 length is 13 residues. CDR3: CSVFSGGTGELFF. The CDR3 coding sequence is TGCAGCGTTTTTAGCGGGGGCACCGGGGAGCTGTTTTTT.

This clonotype was detected ten times or more. The chain is built from TRBV7-2 and TRBJ2-7; D is undetermined. V shed 0 bases and J shed 0 bases, with 12 bases lying between them. Germline assignment: CDR1 SGHTA and CDR2 FQGNSA. This CDR3 spans 16 amino acids. As DNA, the CDR3 is TGTGCCAGCAGCTTAGCGCGGTCTTATTCCTCCTACGAGCAGTACTTC. This gives the protein CASSLARSYSSYEQYF.

This clonotype was found many times. The chain uses TRBV5-1 and TRBJ1-1; D remains ambiguous. Trimming stripped 1 base from V and 1 base from J, with 8 bases between. CDR1 is SGHRS, CDR2 YFSETQ, per germline. There are 14 residues in the CDR3. The CDR3 DNA is TGCGCCAGCAGCTTGCAAGCGTCGAACACTGAAGCTTTCTTT. The encoded protein is CASSLQASNTEAFF.

This clonotype was observed many times. The chain employs TRBV12-3 or TRBV12-4 and TRBJ1-2, with 8 positions matching TRBD1. V lost 3 bases and J lost 0; bases outside the gene matches: 12. This CDR3 region has 18 residues. The chain's CDR3 is CASSLGQGAAMANYGYTF. Here the CDR3 DNA reads TGTGCCAGCAGTTTGGGCCAGGGGGCGGCTATGGCTAACTATGGCTACACCTTC.

Ten or more counts support this clonotype. The rearrangement joins TRBV5-1 to TRBJ2-1; TRBD1 or TRBD2 may be the D gene (5 bases each). Germline V gene lookup returns CDR1 SGHRS and CDR2 YFSETQ. V was cut by 9 bases and J by 6 bases, with 22 bases left in between. The CDR3 spans 15 residues. The CDR3 sequence: CATRTGTNGPNEQFF. The CDR3 bases are TGCGCCACCAGGACTGGGACGAACGGCCCCAATGAGCAGTTCTTC.

There are a few counts of this clonotype. V usage is TRBV5-1 and J usage is TRBJ1-3; perhaps TRBD1 as D (5 bases). The CDR3 consists of 14 residues. Germline values: CDR1 SGHRS, CDR2 YFSETQ. The V end was cut by 2 bases, the J end by 12 bases, with 18 bases between. The DNA of the CDR3 is TGCGCCAGCAGCTTACAGGTCTCTGGAAAAAACATATATTTT. It yields the protein CASSLQVSGKNIYF.

At least ten counts were recorded for this clonotype. V is TRBV7-7 and J is TRBJ2-1; D might be TRBD1 or TRBD2, each matching 5 bases. Trimming took off 5 bases at V and 6 bases at J, with 14 bases between the two ends. The germline gives CDR1 SSHAT, CDR2 FNYEAQ (reference sequence). The CDR3 extends over 14 amino acids. CDR3 sequence reads: CASSPLRGGNEQFF. The CDR3 DNA is TGTGCCAGCAGCCCCCTCCGGGGCGGCAATGAGCAGTTCTTC.

This clonotype was recorded many times. DNA for the CDR3: TGTGCCAGCAGTTTTGGGCGGGGGGTTGCCAAAAACATTCAGTACTTC. Encoded protein: CASSFGRGVAKNIQYF. V is TRBV28 and J is TRBJ2-4; TRBD2 matches 8 bases. J lost 1 base, V lost 3 bases, and 5 bases had no gene match. The CDR3 is 16 amino acids. Germline CDR1 MDHEN, CDR2 SYDVKM.

This clonotype appeared many times. The rearrangement uses TRBV5-1 and TRBJ2-5; D perhaps matches TRBD2 (6 bases). Germline-derived CDR1 and CDR2 are SGHRS and YFSETQ. The CDR3 runs 15 residues. V lost 1 base, J lost 1 base, and 11 bases lay in between. The CDR3 here is CASSLTGGSQETQYF. The CDR3 coding sequence is TGCGCCAGCAGCTTGACCGGGGGATCCCAAGAGACCCAGTACTTC.